This TCR beta chain originates from a study of T cells in Graves' hyperthyroidism and ophthalmopathy. RNA transcripts were the template for amplifying TCR beta CDR3 regions. With the HTBI primer set, the TCR CDR3 went through a first round of RT-PCR. Using its own MiXCR run on the multiplex PCR reads, TCRdb lists one record per CDR3 protein. The sample has just over 550,000 distinct CDR3 sequences; around 42% are singletons. With 7 bases clipped from V and 8 bases from J, the junction kept 8 bases outside the gene matches. Germline loops: CDR1 SGHTA, CDR2 FQGNSA. This CDR3 has 13 amino acids. The chain uses TRBV7-2 and TRBJ1-2, with 9 bases fitting TRBD1. This sequence was found in a woman between 18 and 29 years old with Graves' hyperthyroidism. Sequencing was performed on peripheral blood or thyroid tissue (not recorded which). In DNA, the CDR3 is TGTGCCAGCACCCGGGACAGGGTGGACGGCTACACCTTC. Its protein product is CASTRDRVDGYTF.